This T cell receptor (beta chain) stems from a study of beta chain features in type 1 diabetes. Study-level results: Compared with healthy donors, patients appeared to share more similar naive, central memory and regulatory TCRB repertoires. The analysis here could not establish whether HLA type shapes TCRB rearrangement.

Expressed TCRB transcripts were sequenced because the isolated RNA had all been reverse transcribed beforehand. The method was immunoSEQ multiplex PCR; TCRdb's version includes in-frame clones alone and lacks a portion of them. The sample has around 250,000 clones; 12% to 15% are singletons. The V gene's germline CDR1 is MNHEY and CDR2 SVGAGI. The CDR3 is made up of 14 amino acids. V was pared by 4 bases and J by 7 bases, with 7 bases of the junction left unmatched. This clone was seen more than once but under ten times. As yet, its antigen is unknown. The TCR was taken from a woman in her forties in good health. The specimen sequenced was naive CD4+ T cells from blood. The V and J genes are TRBV6-5 and TRBJ2-1, with TRBD1 matching 7 bases. CDR3 loop: CASSLQGNRNEQFF. The CDR3 region has the DNA TGTGCCAGCAGTTTACAGGGGAACCGAAATGAGCAGTTCTTC.